One sample yielded the 10 T cell receptor beta chains listed below, sequenced in a study of blood T cell repertoires in COVID-19 (TCRdb year 2020). The receptor library was made with the immunoSEQ multiplex PCR assay. Entries here come from immuneACCESS through TCRdb and include only in-frame sequences with V and J called. Some clones fail to appear in such tables; in the studies checked, an unresolved V gene covers under half of the shortfall, and the cause of the remainder is unknown. The sample has around 65,000 clones on record, around 81% of them singletons. The top ten clonotypes cover around 5% of the sample. Input material: peripheral blood. Receptor source: a man in his sixties or seventies with acute or convalescent COVID-19.

This clone was recorded only once. V gene TRBV5-1 combines with J gene TRBJ1-1; 9 nucleotides match TRBD1. Per germline, CDR1 SGHRS and CDR2 YFSETQ. This CDR3 has 15 amino acids. V was clipped by 2 bases and J by 6 bases; unmatched bases: 8. The CDR3, as DNA: TGCGCCAGCAGCTTAGGGACAGGGCTAGGTTCTGAAGCTTTCTTT. Translated, it gives CASSLGTGLGSEAFF.

The chain recombines TRBV6-6 with TRBJ2-7, with 9 bases that match TRBD1. CDR1 and CDR2 from the germline V gene are MNHNY and SVGAGI (reference sequence). Unmatched junction bases numbered 9, after V lost 3 bases and J lost 6 bases. The CDR3 sequence is 15 residues long. The CDR3 reads CASSYPGQGKFEQYF. In nucleotides, the CDR3 is TGTGCCAGCAGTTATCCCGGACAGGGGAAGTTCGAGCAGTACTTC.

The gene calls are TRBV4-2 and TRBJ2-6; 12 nucleotides match TRBD1. This CDR3 region has 17 residues. CDR1 and CDR2 (germline): LGHNA, YNFKEQ. J was trimmed by 3 bases and V by 3 bases; bases with no gene match: 3. The CDR3 bases are TGTGCCAGCAGCCAGGGACAGGGGGCGAGTGGGGCCAACGTCCTGACTTTC. Residues: CASSQGQGASGANVLTF.

The rearrangement uses TRBV4-1 and TRBJ2-1, with TRBD1 identical over 11 bases. Germline V gene sequence: CDR1 MGHRA, CDR2 YSYEKL. V dropped 4 bases and J dropped 1; count of bases not matched to a gene: 3. CDR3 size: 16 residues. CDR3 loop: CASSPGQGASYNEQFF. The CDR3 nucleotides are TGCGCCAGCAGCCCCGGACAGGGGGCGTCCTACAATGAGCAGTTCTTC.

This clone was found a few times. The rearrangement joins TRBV7-9 to TRBJ2-3; 10 positions match TRBD2. The germline CDR1 and CDR2 sequences are SEHNR and FQNEAQ (reference sequence). V trimming: 5 bases; J trimming: 6 bases; junction bases outside the gene matches: 11. The CDR3 has 16 residues. The CDR3 region has the DNA TGTGCCAGCAGCAGGAGGGGACTAGCGCTCCTGGATACGCAGTATTTT. Protein: CASSRRGLALLDTQYF.

CDR3 nucleotides: TGTGCCAGCAGCCTAAACAGTGAAAAACTGTTTTTT. It yields the protein CASSLNSEKLFF. The V gene is TRBV3-1 (or the pseudogene TRBV3-2), the J gene TRBJ1-4; D is unresolved. V lost 4 bases and J 7 bases, leaving 7 bases between the germline ends. CDR1 and CDR2 (germline): LGHDT, YNNKEL (reference sequence). The CDR3 covers 12 residues.

The rearrangement joins TRBV15 to TRBJ2-3; the D is unclear. CDR3 length: 14 amino acids. CDR1 is LNHNV and CDR2 is YYDKDF in the germline V gene (reference sequence). The V end lost 1 base, the J end lost 2 bases, and 7 bases lay between the germline ends. This CDR3 is CATSRGSPTDTQYF. The CDR3 bases are TGTGCCACCAGCAGAGGGAGCCCCACAGATACGCAGTATTTT.

The rearrangement joins TRBV5-1 to TRBJ1-1; the match to TRBD1 covers 9 bases. Trimming cost V 5 bases and J 2 bases; bases outside gene matches: 4. Germline V CDR1 and CDR2: SGHRS, YFSETQ. The CDR3 is 14 amino acids. The CDR3 DNA reads as TGCGCCAGCAGAAGGGACAGGGAAAACACTGAAGCTTTCTTT. Protein sequence: CASRRDRENTEAFF.

The sample holds one count of this clone. This sequence joins TRBV12-5 and TRBJ1-2, with unresolved D. The CDR3 covers 13 residues. The germline V gene has CDR1 LGHNT and CDR2 FRNRAP. V lost 5 bases and J lost 3, with 10 bases in between. CDR3 region: CASGISLDYGYTF. CDR3 bases: TGTGCTAGTGGTATTTCCTTAGACTATGGCTACACCTTC.

The CDR3 sequence is CASSLGTGYGGANVLTF. CDR3 bases: TGTGCCAGCAGCTTGGGGACAGGGTATGGAGGGGCCAACGTCCTGACTTTC. The V call is TRBV5-8, the J call TRBJ2-6, with TRBD1 matching over 8 bases. J gave up 4 bases and V 0 bases, and 6 bases lay outside the gene matches. The germline gives CDR1 SGHTS, CDR2 YDEGEE. CDR3 size: 17 residues.